The entry below describes one T cell receptor (beta chain). Its antigen is undetermined. Libraries were prepared by immunoSEQ multiplex PCR; TCRdb keeps only in-frame clonotypes and omits some of them. The repertoire consists of under 50,000 clones, with 65% to 85% occurring once and the leading ten covering 0.9% to 1.2%. Germline V gene sequence: CDR1 SQVTM, CDR2 ANQGSEA. The V and J ends lost 7 bases and 5 bases, in that order; junction bases with no gene match: 9. The CDR3 contains 13 residues. This record belongs to a study of PD-1 blockade in mismatch repair-deficient tumors. Broader study findings: Rapid post-treatment expansion, then contraction, generally preceding radiologic response, marked tumor-resident clones.

PCR or immunohistochemistry showed mismatch repair deficiency in every enrolled patient. Three pembrolizumab responders had their TCRs sequenced. The specimen comprised PBMCs, sampled approximately 41 weeks after starting pembrolizumab. The chain recombines TRBV29-1 with TRBJ2-5; 8 nucleotides align to TRBD2. The sequence was obtained from an adult with mismatch repair-deficient cancer. CDR3 in amino acids: CSGASAGAETQYF. CDR3 in DNA: TGCAGCGGCGCATCAGCGGGAGCCGAGACCCAGTACTTC.